One T cell receptor beta chain is described in this entry. Source study methods: Estimation of nucleated cell counts relied on the amplification of reference gene primers. Repertoires were generated with immunoSEQ multiplex PCR, while TCRdb's copy carries only in-frame clones and drops some. For V, J and clone size, that table is used; D and trimming come from the DNA. The sample yields over 200,000 clones, around 89% seen once. Germline trimming cut 2 bases from V and 5 bases from J; bases unmatched to any gene: 6. Per germline, CDR1 MNHEY and CDR2 SVGAGI. This CDR3 is built from 16 residues. This specimen comes from a study of blood T cell repertoires in COVID-19. Looking at the study overall: Samples came from the United States, Italy and Spain, spanning acute and convalescent COVID-19. Sample material is recorded as cDNA or gDNA derived from T cells, B-cell-depleted T cells, or PBMCs.

This chain uses TRBV6-5 with TRBJ1-6; 7 nucleotides agree with TRBD1. Sequencing was performed on peripheral blood. This receptor was obtained from a man in his sixties who had recovered from COVID-19. CDR3 region: CASSYGSDRHNSPLHF. As DNA, the CDR3 is TGTGCCAGCAGTTACGGGTCGGACAGGCATAATTCACCCCTCCACTTT.